These 4 T cell receptor beta chains were sequenced from one sample in a study of shared clonotypes between healthy human individuals. CD45RO-negative, CCR7-selected cells formed the naive CD8 fraction, which excluded terminally differentiated effector memory CD45RA+ cells. Only in-frame clones appear in the TCRdb table, and some are missing; sequencing was by immunoSEQ multiplex PCR. The table lists approximately 2,000,000 clones, 80% to 95% of them singletons, with more than 1.5% in the top ten. The sequenced sample was naive CD8+ T cells from PBMCs. The source is a man between 18 and 29 years old in good health. Some clones in this sample may be carry-over from other donors' samples.

In regard to this clone: Within the sample, other DNA sequences also encode this same CDR3. The CDR3: CASSLRGSYEQYF. The DNA for the CDR3 is TGTGCCAGCAGTTTGAGGGGTTCCTACGAGCAGTACTTC. The rearrangement joins TRBV27 to TRBJ2-7, with D perhaps given as TRBD1 or TRBD2 (5 bases each). The V gene lost 3 bases and the J gene lost 1 base, with 7 bases spanning the gap. The CDR3 is 13 residues long. CDR1 and CDR2 (germline): MNHEY, SMNVEV (reference sequence).

The table lists this clone with a few counts. V is TRBV18 and J is TRBJ2-1, with no clear D. Germline-derived CDR1 and CDR2 are KGHSH and LQKENI. V lost 3 bases to trimming and J lost 5 bases, with 17 bases between them. CDR3 size: 16 residues. In nucleotides, the CDR3 is TGTGCCAGCTCACCCCGTAGGGTTCACAGTGACAATGAGCAGTTCTTC. This sequence encodes CASSPRRVHSDNEQFF.

The sample holds one count of this clone. The chain uses TRBV10-3 and TRBJ1-1; D not certain. Trimming stripped 0 bases from V and 10 bases from J, with 9 bases between. The germline V gene encodes CDR1 ENHRY and CDR2 SYGVKD. The CDR3 runs to 12 residues. The CDR3 region has the DNA TGTGCCATCAGTGAGTCTACACGAGGAGCTTTCTTT. It codes for CAISESTRGAFF.

The CDR3 nucleotides are TGTGCCAGCAGTACGGGGCTTGAAGCTTTCTTT. It translates to CASSTGLEAFF. The chain has TRBV27 and TRBJ1-1; tentative D call: TRBD1 (5 bases). The V gene's germline CDR1 is MNHEY and CDR2 SMNVEV (reference sequence). V lost 5 bases and J lost 7, with 8 bases in between. There are 11 residues in the CDR3.